This T cell receptor beta chain originates from a study of cytomegalovirus exposure and HLA in healthy donors. Amplification used 60 Vbeta primers and 13 Jbeta primers. Assay used: immunoSEQ multiplex PCR; TCRdb lists only in-frame clones, some missing. The sample carries over 100,000 clones, about 80% recorded once. The CDR3 has 15 amino acids. Germline CDR1 reads MNHEY; CDR2 reads SVGAGI. The V and J ends lost 5 bases and 1 base respectively, with 11 bases between them. The study's findings and limits: The HLA-A and HLA-B alleles of most subjects were reportedly predicted accurately from TCR beta sequences.

This clone was recorded a few times. The antigen is not known. The chain joins TRBV6-5 to TRBJ2-2; TRBD2 might be the D (5 bases). Sequencing used PBMCs. This receptor was taken from a woman aged 45 to 65 in good health and CMV-seropositive. This CDR3 is CASSTRTLNTGELFF. Written as DNA, the CDR3 is TGTGCCAGCAGTACCAGGACTCTGAACACCGGGGAGCTGTTTTTT.